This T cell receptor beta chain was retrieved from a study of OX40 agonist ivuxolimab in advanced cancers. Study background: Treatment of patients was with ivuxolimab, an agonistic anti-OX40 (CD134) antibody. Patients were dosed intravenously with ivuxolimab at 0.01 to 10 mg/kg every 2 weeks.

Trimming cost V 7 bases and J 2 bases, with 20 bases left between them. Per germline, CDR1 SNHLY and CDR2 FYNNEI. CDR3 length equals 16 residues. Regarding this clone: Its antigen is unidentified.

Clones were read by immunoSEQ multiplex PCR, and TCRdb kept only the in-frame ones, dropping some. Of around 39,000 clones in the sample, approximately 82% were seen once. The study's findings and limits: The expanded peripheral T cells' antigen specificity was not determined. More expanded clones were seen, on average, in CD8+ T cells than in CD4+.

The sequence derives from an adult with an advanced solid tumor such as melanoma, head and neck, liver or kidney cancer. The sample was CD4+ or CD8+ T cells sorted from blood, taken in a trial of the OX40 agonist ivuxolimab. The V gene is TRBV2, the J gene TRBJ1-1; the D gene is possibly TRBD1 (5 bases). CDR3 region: CASMGWGEQANTEAFF. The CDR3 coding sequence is TGTGCCAGCATGGGGTGGGGGGAGCAGGCAAACACTGAAGCTTTCTTT.